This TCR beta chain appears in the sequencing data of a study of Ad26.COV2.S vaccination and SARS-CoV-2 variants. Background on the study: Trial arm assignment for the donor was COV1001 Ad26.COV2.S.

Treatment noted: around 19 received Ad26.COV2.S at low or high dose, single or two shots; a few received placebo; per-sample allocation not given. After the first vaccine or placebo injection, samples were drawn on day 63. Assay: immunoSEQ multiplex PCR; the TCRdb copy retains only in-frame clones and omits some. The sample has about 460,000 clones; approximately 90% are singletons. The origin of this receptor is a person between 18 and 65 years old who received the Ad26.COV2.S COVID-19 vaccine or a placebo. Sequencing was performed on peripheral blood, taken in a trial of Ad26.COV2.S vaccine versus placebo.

CDR3 nucleotides: TGTGCCAGCAGCATCTGGGGACAGGGGGCTTACGAGCAGTACTTC. It codes for CASSIWGQGAYEQYF. The chain has TRBV5-4 and TRBJ2-7, with TRBD1 identical over 12 bases. The V gene end was trimmed by 4 bases and the J gene end by 4 bases; junction bases not matched to a gene: 6. Germline loops: CDR1 SGHNT, CDR2 YYREEE (reference sequence). The CDR3 contains 15 residues.